This TCR beta chain was sequenced in a study of blood T cell repertoires in COVID-19 (dated by TCRdb to the early 2020s). The study in broad terms: The collaborator samples originated in the United States, Italy and Spain and spanned the acute and convalescent phases of COVID-19. The material from the prospective study consisted of cDNA or gDNA derived from T cells, B-cell-depleted T cells, or PBMCs. Subjects who had been exposed to COVID-19, were actively infected with it, or had recovered from it provided the deeply sampled blood TCRbeta repertoires that made up the dataset. The repertoires were released in a freely available public database intended as a resource for research on the immune response to SARS-CoV-2. Samples came from the ongoing ImmuneRACE study (first 160 participants) plus 1,254 subjects from 6 global collaborators. The sample metadata nearly always contained a de-identified subject ID, COVID-19 status, age in years and sex. Where available, HLA class I and class II types were taken from metadata supplied by the sample provider and were not determined by assay-based typing. Results and caveats for the whole study, not just this receptor: The quantity of clinical and demographic metadata differed by source and by participant and was supplied without curation.

The immunoSEQ Assay, a bias-controlled multiplex PCR, was used to amplify TCRbeta CDR3 regions from genomic DNA. On the authors' methods: The number of nucleated cells in each sample was estimated by amplification of reference gene primers within the assay. To quantify the absolute abundance of each unique TCRbeta CDR3 rearrangement, sequence reads were collapsed and filtered. For each sample, productive Simpson clonality was calculated as the square root of Simpson's diversity index across productive rearrangements. The table comes from immuneACCESS by way of TCRdb, which keeps in-frame sequences with V and J called. Part of the clones is missing from these tables; in studies checked, under half for an unresolved V gene and the rest for unknown reasons. V and J calls and clone size are copied from that table; D and trimming were computed from the DNA. The sample contains about 120,000 clones, around 88% of them found a single time. In total, the top ten clones hold 19% of the sample.

Notes on this clone: Its antigen has not been determined. Base qualities are not recorded, but no much larger clone differs from it by a single base.

Each collaborating institution followed its own protocols to collect whole blood in K2EDTA tubes. For TCRbeta analysis, collaborator samples were shipped as frozen whole blood, as isolated PBMCs, or as DNA extracted from either sample type. Sequencing was performed on peripheral blood. This TCR came from a human donor with acute or convalescent COVID-19. The donor label of this sample is uncertain.

The CDR3: CASSQDRVGEKLFF. The base sequence is TGTGCCAGCAGCCAGGACAGGGTGGGAGAAAAACTGTTTTTT. The sequence is built from TRBV5-4 and TRBJ1-4, with 8 bases aligning to TRBD1. Reading from cysteine to phenylalanine, the CDR3 counts 14 amino acids. Solely the CDR3 DNA is kept, with 42 bases framed from the first base. V has 4 bases trimmed and J has 8 bases trimmed; junction bases matching no gene number 7. Reading the germline V gene (reference sequence) gives CDR1 SGHNT and CDR2 YYREEE.